This T cell receptor beta chain came from a study of identical twins. Points on this clonotype: Its matching antigen is unknown.

Findings and caveats of the study: Whereas memory repertoires showed no such difference, abundant cord blood beta clonotypes carried fewer insertions.

Trimming cost V 8 bases and J 4 bases, with 13 bases left between them. The CDR3 is 13 amino acids. Germline assignment: CDR1 MNHNS and CDR2 SASEGT. TCRdb reanalysed the 5' RACE reads using MiXCR and keeps one entry per CDR3 protein. Among hundreds of thousands of distinct CDR3 sequences listed, 5.5% to 7.5% were seen once. The sequencing input was naive T cells sorted from blood. This sequence joins TRBV6-1 and TRBJ2-3; D is perhaps TRBD2 (5 bases). The sequence came from a man aged 18 to 30 in good health. CDR3 sequence reads: CASARVGADTQYF. CDR3 coding DNA: TGTGCCAGCGCGCGGGTTGGGGCAGATACGCAGTATTTT.